What follows describes a single T cell receptor beta chain. As yet, its antigen is unknown. This entry belongs to a study of PD-L1 blockade in urothelial cancer. Study-level information: A median around 140,000 T cells were found in blood samples. Whole-study findings and limits: Larger 3-week expansion of tumor-associated blood clones was seen in durable-benefit patients.

PCRs were each spiked with synthetic TCR analog templates. Measured with immunoSEQ multiplex PCR; TCRdb has only the in-frame clones, and not every one. The table records 30,000 to 40,000 clones, around four fifths of them present only once. Germline loops: CDR1 GTSNPN, CDR2 SVGIG (reference sequence). V trimming: 2 bases; J trimming: 6 bases; junction bases outside the gene matches: 13. The length of the CDR3 is 17 residues. Time point specified: pretreatment peripheral blood. This material consisted of PBMCs, taken around atezolizumab (anti-PD-L1) treatment. The TCR originated in a man older than 75 with urothelial cancer. This sequence joins TRBV30 and TRBJ2-1; TRBD2 matches at 10 bases. CDR3 bases: TGTGCCTGGAGTAAAGTGCTAGCGGGAGTTTGGAGCAATGAGCAGTTCTTC. Amino acids: CAWSKVLAGVWSNEQFF.